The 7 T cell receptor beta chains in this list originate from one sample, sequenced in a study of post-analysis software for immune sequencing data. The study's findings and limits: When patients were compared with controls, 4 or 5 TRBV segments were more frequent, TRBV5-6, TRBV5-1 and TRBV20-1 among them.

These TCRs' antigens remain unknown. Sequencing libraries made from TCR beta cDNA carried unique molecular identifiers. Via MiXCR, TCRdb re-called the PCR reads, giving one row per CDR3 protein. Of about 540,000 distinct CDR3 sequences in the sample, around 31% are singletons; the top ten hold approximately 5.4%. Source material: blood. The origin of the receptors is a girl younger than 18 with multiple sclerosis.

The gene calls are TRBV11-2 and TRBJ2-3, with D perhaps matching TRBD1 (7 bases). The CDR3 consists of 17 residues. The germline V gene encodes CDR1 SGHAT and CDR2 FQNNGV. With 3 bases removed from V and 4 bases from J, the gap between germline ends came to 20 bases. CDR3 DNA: TGTGCCAGCAGCTTTTTGAGAGGAGGGGGCGTTTCAGATACGCAGTATTTT. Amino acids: CASSFLRGGGVSDTQYF.

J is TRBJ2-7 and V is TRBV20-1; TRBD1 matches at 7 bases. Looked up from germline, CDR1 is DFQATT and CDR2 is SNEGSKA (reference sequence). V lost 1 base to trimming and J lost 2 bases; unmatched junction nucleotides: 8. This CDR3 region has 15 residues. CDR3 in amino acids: CSARVRGGSTYEQYF. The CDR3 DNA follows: TGCAGTGCTAGAGTTCGAGGGGGCTCAACCTACGAGCAGTACTTC.

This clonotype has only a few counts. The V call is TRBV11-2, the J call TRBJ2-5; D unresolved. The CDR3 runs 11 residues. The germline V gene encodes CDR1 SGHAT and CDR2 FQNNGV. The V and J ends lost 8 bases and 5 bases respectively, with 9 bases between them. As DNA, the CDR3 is TGTGCCAGCTCTGAGTGGGAGACCCAGTACTTC. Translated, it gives CASSEWETQYF.

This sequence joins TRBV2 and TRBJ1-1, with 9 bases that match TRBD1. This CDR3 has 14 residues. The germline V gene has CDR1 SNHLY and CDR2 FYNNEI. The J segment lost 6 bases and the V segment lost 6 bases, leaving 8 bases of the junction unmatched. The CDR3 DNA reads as TGTGCCAGCAGCCCTGGGACAGGGAAGGCTGAAGCTTTCTTT. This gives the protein CASSPGTGKAEAFF.

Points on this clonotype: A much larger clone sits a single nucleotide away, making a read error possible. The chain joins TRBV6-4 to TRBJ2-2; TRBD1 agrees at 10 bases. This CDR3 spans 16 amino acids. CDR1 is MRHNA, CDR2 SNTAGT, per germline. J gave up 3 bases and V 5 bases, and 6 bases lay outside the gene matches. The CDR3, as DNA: TGTGCCAGCAGTCCGACAGGGGGCGACGACACCGGGGAGCTGTTTTTT. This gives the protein CASSPTGGDDTGELFF.

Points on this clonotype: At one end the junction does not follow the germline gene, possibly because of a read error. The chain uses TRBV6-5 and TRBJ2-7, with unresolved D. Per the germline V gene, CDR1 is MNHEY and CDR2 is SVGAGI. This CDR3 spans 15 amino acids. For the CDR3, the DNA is TGTGCCGGCAGACGTTACACCGGACCCACCTACGAGCAGTACTTC. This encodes CAGRRYTGPTYEQYF.

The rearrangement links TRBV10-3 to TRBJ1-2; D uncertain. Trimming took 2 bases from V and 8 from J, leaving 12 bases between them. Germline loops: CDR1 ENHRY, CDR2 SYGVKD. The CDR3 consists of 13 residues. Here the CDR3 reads CAISEVGGGGYTF. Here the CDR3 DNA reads TGTGCCATCAGTGAGGTAGGAGGTGGCGGCTACACCTTC.